A selection of T cell receptor beta chains follows, all from one sample in a study of tumor and adjacent non-tumor tissue in lung cancer. From the multiplex PCR reads, TCRdb called clonotypes with MiXCR, one entry per CDR3 protein. Of around 200,000 distinct CDR3 sequences listed, over 55% are singletons. Input material: lung tumor tissue. These receptors originate from a man aged 55-75 years with non-small cell lung cancer. The CDR3 runs from the conserved cysteine through the conserved F or W. The D gene is left open where the match is weak. Expanded clones are given a class, and other clones once, few, many or no size at all.

>TRBJ2-5|many|TRBV20-1|.
CSAHAGGETQYF
TGCAGTGCGCATGCGGGTGGAGAGACCCAGTACTTC
>TRBJ2-7|.|TRBV9|.
CASSVDGKPREQYF
TGTGCCAGCAGCGTAGATGGCAAACCACGCGAGCAGTACTTC
>TRBJ1-2|.|TRBV20-1|.
CSAVLRGGNDYGYTF
TGCAGTGCTGTTTTGCGAGGAGGGAACGACTATGGCTACACCTTC
>TRBJ2-3|once|TRBV13|TRBD2
CASSLVLAGGSSTDTQYF
TGTGCCAGCAGCTTAGTACTAGCGGGAGGCTCGAGCACAGATACGCAGTATTTT
>TRBJ2-5|.|TRBV6-5|.
CASSYSERVGTQYF
TGTGCCAGTAGTTACTCGGAAAGGGTAGGGACCCAGTACTTC
>TRBJ2-3|.|TRBV6-6|TRBD1
CASCYQGAPTDTQYF
TGTGCCAGCTGTTACCAGGGGGCGCCCACAGATACGCAGTATTTT
>TRBJ2-3|.|TRBV7-2|.
CTSRLALHFTDTQYF
TGTACCAGCAGATTAGCCCTGCACTTCACAGATACGCAGTATTTT
>TRBJ2-1|.|TRBV4-2|.
CAISQDWRCSYNEQFF
TGTGCCATCAGCCAAGATTGGAGGTGCTCCTACAATGAGCAGTTCTTC
>TRBJ1-2|many|TRBV6-5|TRBD1
CASSYFNRGGENF
TGTGCCAGCAGTTACTTCAACAGGGGTGGGGAGAACTTC
>TRBJ2-3|.|TRBV24-1|.
CATSEFGLATDTQYF
TGTGCCACCAGTGAATTTGGACTTGCGACAGATACGCAGTATTTT
>TRBJ2-6|.|TRBV11-2|.
CPSSPISGANFLTF
TGTCCCAGCAGTCCTATCTCTGGGGCCAACTTCCTGACATTC
>TRBJ2-7|.|TRBV12-3/TRBV12-4|.
CASGFGKGGTYGQYF
TGTGCCAGCGGTTTCGGGAAAGGGGGTACGTACGGGCAGTACTTC
>TRBJ2-1|.|TRBV12-5|.
CASGLAEGGVSSYNEKFF
TGTGCTAGTGGTTTGGCGGAGGGGGGGGTCAGCTCCTACAATGAGAAGTTCTTC
>TRBJ2-3|.|TRBV20-1|.
CNAREAGGPTDTQYF
TGCAATGCAAGAGAAGCGGGTGGTCCGACAGATACGCAGTATTTT
>TRBJ2-1|.|TRBV4-3|.
CANNQDPEGGIRNEQFF
TGCGCCAACAACCAAGACCCGGAGGGCGGGATAAGAAATGAGCAGTTCTTC
>TRBJ2-3|.|TRBV4-3|.
CASSQDLGWRRGARNTQYF
TGCGCCAGCAGCCAAGATTTAGGCTGGAGACGAGGAGCTAGGAATACGCAGTATTTT
>TRBJ2-7|once|TRBV2|TRBD2
CASNPGGDPYEQYF
TGTGCCAGCAACCCTGGGGGGGACCCCTACGAGCAGTACTTC
>TRBJ2-3|.|TRBV28|.
CATEAGFTDTQYF
TGTGCCACCGAAGCGGGTTTCACAGATACGCAGTATTTT
>TRBJ1-1|.|TRBV12-3/TRBV12-4|.
CASSLGFFNGFAEAFF
TGTGCCAGCAGTTTAGGCTTCTTCAATGGGTTCGCTGAAGCTTTCTTT
>TRBJ2-3|.|TRBV30|TRBD2
CAWSVRTSRSTDTKYF
TGTGCCTGGAGTGTTCGGACTAGCCGAAGCACAGATACGAAGTATTTT
>TRBJ2-2|few|TRBV6-1|.
CASSVRGIELFF
TGTGCCAGCAGTGTACGGGGTATTGAGCTGTTTTTT
>TRBJ2-2|.|TRBV5-1|TRBD2
CASSFGGSSGELFF
TGCGCCAGCAGCTTCGGGGGGAGCTCCGGGGAGCTGTTTTTT
>TRBJ2-7|.|TRBV6-5|TRBD2
CASSYGLAGGEQRF
TGTGCCAGCAGTTACGGACTAGCGGGAGGCGAGCAGCGCTTC
>TRBJ2-7|many|TRBV11-2|.
CASSSRTAGSVYEQYF
TGTGCCAGCAGCTCGAGGACAGCAGGGAGTGTCTACGAGCAGTACTTC
>TRBJ1-4|few|TRBV20-1|.
CSARDRYRHNEKLFF
TGCAGTGCTAGAGATCGGTACAGACATAATGAAAAACTGTTTTTT